The T cell receptor (beta chain) described here comes from a study of T cell repertoires in cytomegalovirus infection. Across the whole study: From public TCR beta signatures came an indication of both CMV infection and matching HLA type.

TCRdb analysed the reads with MiXCR anew, one entry per CDR3 protein. The sample lists about 830,000 distinct CDR3 sequences; approximately 32% were seen once. On this clonotype: Its antigen remains unknown.

Study-wide results and limits: There were carriers of CMV plus the relevant HLA, and cumulative public TCR beta family frequency identified them. It was HLA-C-restricted CMV-specific TCR beta clonotypes that dominated the response ex vivo.

The receptor was derived from a human donor in good health (CMV status not recorded). Some clones in this sample may be carry-over from other donors' samples. The sequences come from cultured CD8+ T cells from PBMCs, collected from culture after CMV antigen stimulation.

Here the CDR3 reads CASSLGRRLGEQYF. CDR3 sequence (DNA): TGTGCCAGCAGCTTGGGACGGAGGTTAGGCGAGCAGTACTTC. The V gene is TRBV5-6, the J gene TRBJ2-7, with D perhaps TRBD2 (5 bases). The CDR3 sequence is 14 residues long. Germline CDR1 reads SGHDT; CDR2 reads YYEEEE. The V end was cut by 0 bases, the J end by 6 bases, with 13 bases between. The whole variable domain, filled in from reference TRBV5-6 and TRBJ2-7, reads DAGVTQSPTHLIKTRGQQVTLRCSPKSGHDTVSWYQQALGQGPQFIFQYYEEEERQRGNFPDRFSGHQFPNYSSELNVNALLLGDSALYLCASSLGRRLGEQYFGPGTRLTVT.